This T cell receptor (beta chain) appears in the sequencing data of a study of T cell changes during pregnancy in multiple sclerosis. The data were produced by immunoSEQ multiplex PCR, yet TCRdb's version contains in-frame clones alone and is incomplete. This table holds roughly 89,000 clones, 94% found once. The clonotype was recovered from a female donor in good health, enrolled as a control in a pregnancy study. This material consisted of peripheral blood, taken after pregnancy.

CDR3 in amino acids: CASSLLAGAKNIQYF. In DNA form, the CDR3 reads TGCGCCAGCAGCTTGTTGGCGGGGGCCAAAAACATTCAGTACTTC. The J gene is TRBJ2-4, the V gene TRBV5-1; a possible D gene is TRBD2 (6 bases). This CDR3 is 15 amino acids long. The germline CDR1 and CDR2 sequences are SGHRS and YFSETQ. Trimming took 1 base from V and 1 from J, leaving 9 bases between them.